These T cell receptor beta chains were read from a single sample in a study of Tregs in tolerant kidney transplant recipients. Which antigens these TCRs recognize remains unknown. The method was immunoSEQ multiplex PCR; TCRdb's version includes in-frame clones alone and lacks a portion of them. In the table there are about 8,300 clones, nearly 35% of which are singletons. This specimen was CD8+ T cells from blood cultured with allogeneic cells, taken before the transplant. The receptors derive from a human patient who received a combined kidney and bone marrow transplant. Each CDR3 is given with its conserved first and last residue.

v_call: TRBV4-3
cdr3_aa: CASSQGLMETQYF

v_call: TRBV27
cdr3_aa: CASSLGQGGPYEQYF

v_call: TRBV4-1
cdr3_aa: CASSQDGPIDTQYF

v_call: TRBV11-3
cdr3_aa: CASSLYSRGLTYEQYF

v_call: TRBV5-1
cdr3_aa: CASSFTGGYEQYF

v_call: TRBV28
cdr3_aa: CASSQRNRAHEQYF

v_call: TRBV7-8
cdr3_aa: CASSFRTANTDTQYF

v_call: TRBV9
cdr3_aa: CASSCSGLASYEQYF

v_call: TRBV7-2
cdr3_aa: CASSSTGLQTTNYGYTF

v_call: TRBV15
cdr3_aa: CATSRDRGIGDTQYF

v_call: TRBV5-1
cdr3_aa: CASSLANGRFPEQFF

v_call: TRBV7-9
cdr3_aa: CASSSTGWIAEAFF

v_call: TRBV7-6
cdr3_aa: CASSPGTGLNTEAFF

v_call: TRBV27
cdr3_aa: CASRRGVNEQYF

v_call: TRBV4-1
cdr3_aa: CASSFGRDTGELFF

v_call: TRBV11-2
cdr3_aa: CASSGDTSNTEAFF

v_call: TRBV7-2
cdr3_aa: CASSILQGAYGYTF

v_call: TRBV5-4
cdr3_aa: CASSLPGFNEQFF

v_call: TRBV5-1
cdr3_aa: CASSFHPKGGGNTIYF

v_call: TRBV5-1
cdr3_aa: CASSWTGVATEAFF

v_call: TRBV7-2
cdr3_aa: CASSEGLAGVYEQYF

v_call: TRBV7-7
cdr3_aa: CASSQERDRGYEQYF

v_call: TRBV7-6
cdr3_aa: CASSLQGAREQYF

v_call: TRBV27
cdr3_aa: CASSLQGSNQPQHF

v_call: TRBV27
cdr3_aa: CASSSGGAETQYF

v_call: TRBV28
cdr3_aa: CASTWRSGQGTYGYTF

v_call: TRBV7-2
cdr3_aa: CASGGGAEGNTEAFF

v_call: TRBV2
cdr3_aa: CASSEHSQLGPSGNEQFF

v_call: TRBV29-1
cdr3_aa: CSVERDPNAGTQYF

v_call: TRBV7-9
cdr3_aa: CASSLEAGVIEQFF

v_call: TRBV7-3
cdr3_aa: CASSFPAGGTNTGELFF

v_call: TRBV7-8
cdr3_aa: CASSFLNTGELFF

v_call: TRBV7-2
cdr3_aa: CASSLDNAYEQYF

v_call: TRBV4-1
cdr3_aa: CASSQGTGTYEQYF

v_call: TRBV7-8
cdr3_aa: CASSSDATGLGSNQPQHF

v_call: TRBV28
cdr3_aa: CASSLQYNEQFF

v_call: TRBV4-2
cdr3_aa: CASSLGLGPEAFF

v_call: TRBV4-1
cdr3_aa: CASSQDPYEISGANVLTF

v_call: TRBV21-1
cdr3_aa: CASSIASPRATNEKLFF

v_call: TRBV4-2
cdr3_aa: CASSQEWGPTNEKLFF

v_call: TRBV15
cdr3_aa: CATSGYRRSGRSGELFF

v_call: TRBV6-8
cdr3_aa: CASRGRIAFF

v_call: TRBV30
cdr3_aa: CACKGGGWYTDTQYF

v_call: TRBV7-9
cdr3_aa: CASSNQPGLLDEKLFF

v_call: TRBV19
cdr3_aa: CASSMTGTGSYEQYF

v_call: TRBV4-1
cdr3_aa: CASSLGTSNEQFF

v_call: TRBV4-3
cdr3_aa: CASSQVTGNLGEQYF

v_call: TRBV5-4
cdr3_aa: CASSPDFTDTQYF

v_call: TRBV11-3
cdr3_aa: CASSLAGGGTEAFF

v_call: TRBV4-3
cdr3_aa: CASSQDRTLLNQPQHF

v_call: TRBV29-1
cdr3_aa: CSVEGGDRVADTQYF

v_call: TRBV5-6
cdr3_aa: CASSPGLAGNEQFF

v_call: TRBV29-1
cdr3_aa: CSVEEGTANTGELFF

v_call: TRBV28
cdr3_aa: CASSLGTGGYEQYF

v_call: TRBV19
cdr3_aa: CASSAGTGYGYTF

v_call: TRBV27
cdr3_aa: CASSFVGGGYGYTF

v_call: TRBV30
cdr3_aa: CAWNRGNTDTQYF

v_call: TRBV4-1
cdr3_aa: CASSLPGLHEQYF

v_call: TRBV27
cdr3_aa: CASSLVGGGVDTQYF

v_call: TRBV2
cdr3_aa: CASTQGTDGIWEQYF